This T cell receptor (beta chain) was documented in a study of blood T cell repertoires in COVID-19. On the study more broadly: In each case, the material was cDNA or gDNA derived from T cells, B-cell-depleted T cells, or PBMCs.

Participants were aged about 18 to 100 years from approximately 23 US areas. Donors were grouped by their self-reported clinical history. In the original analysis: Nucleated cell counts were estimated from reference gene primer amplification. Using immunoSEQ multiplex PCR, the repertoire was profiled, and TCRdb retains in-frame clones only, with some absent. V and J calls and clone size are as listed in that table; D and trimming were resolved from the DNA. The data contain about 440,000 clones, 87% of them singletons. There are 16 residues in the CDR3. V was shortened by 0 bases and J by 3 bases, with 16 bases between the two germline ends. Per germline, CDR1 SGHKS and CDR2 YYEKEE (reference sequence).

The source is a woman under 30 with acute COVID-19. This chain links TRBV5-5 with TRBJ2-7, with D perhaps TRBD2 (6 bases). The sequenced material came from PBMCs or T cells enriched from blood (not recorded which). The CDR3 DNA is TGTGCCAGCAGCTTGGCGTCCGGCGGGAAGAGCTACGAGCAGTACTTC. This gives the protein CASSLASGGKSYEQYF.